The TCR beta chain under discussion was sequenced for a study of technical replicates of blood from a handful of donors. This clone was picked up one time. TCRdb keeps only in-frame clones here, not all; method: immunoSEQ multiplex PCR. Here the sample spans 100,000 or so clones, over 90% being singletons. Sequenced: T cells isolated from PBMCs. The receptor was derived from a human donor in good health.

The CDR3: CASRGLAGDNEQFF. CDR3 DNA sequence: TGTGCCAGCAGGGGACTAGCGGGAGACAATGAGCAGTTCTTC. The chain couples TRBV27 to TRBJ2-1, with 14 bases lining up with TRBD2. The length of the CDR3 is 14 residues. V lost 6 bases, J lost 5 bases, and 0 bases stayed unmatched. CDR1 MNHEY and CDR2 SMNVEV come from the germline V gene (reference sequence).